The 8 T cell receptor beta chains in this list originate from one sample, sequenced in a study of shared clonotypes between healthy human individuals. The table came from immunoSEQ multiplex PCR; TCRdb's copy has only in-frame clones and leaves some out. The sample yields under 1,900,000 clones, 98% seen once. Sequencing was performed on naive CD4+ T cells sorted from blood. Subset: CD45RA+ positively selected. These receptor sequences come from a young man in good health.

The chain combines TRBV2 with TRBJ1-5; weak D call: TRBD1 (6 bases). With 2 bases removed from V and 3 bases from J, the gap between germline ends came to 11 bases. Looked up from germline, CDR1 is SNHLY and CDR2 is FYNNEI. This CDR3 is built from 15 residues. The CDR3 DNA reads as TGTGCCAGCAGTGAACGGACAGATTACAATCAGCCCCAGCATTTT. It is translated as CASSERTDYNQPQHF.

This chain links TRBV6-1 with TRBJ2-7; D uncertain. The CDR3 length is 12 residues. Germline CDR1 and CDR2: MNHNS and SASEGT. The V gene lost 3 bases and the J gene lost 4 bases, with 7 bases spanning the gap. CDR3 residues: CASSDANYEQYF. The CDR3 coding sequence is TGTGCCAGCAGTGACGCTAATTACGAGCAGTACTTC.

CDR3 DNA: TGTGCCAGCGGTTCGGGACACTACTACGAGCAGTACTTC. Its translation is CASGSGHYYEQYF. The chain joins TRBV6-6 to TRBJ2-7; possibly TRBD1 for D (6 bases). This CDR3 spans 13 amino acids. Trimming took 8 bases from V and 3 from J, leaving 14 bases between them. Looked up from germline, CDR1 is MNHNY and CDR2 is SVGAGI (reference sequence).

V is TRBV7-9 and J is TRBJ1-4; maybe TRBD1 (6 bases). Germline loops: CDR1 SEHNR, CDR2 FQNEAQ (reference sequence). Trimming cost V 6 bases and J 3 bases, with 17 bases left between them. The length of the CDR3 is 16 residues. This CDR3 reads CASSLTGARANEKLFF. CDR3 nucleotide sequence: TGTGCCAGCAGTTTAACGGGGGCTAGAGCTAATGAAAAACTGTTTTTT. The whole variable domain, filled in from reference TRBV7-9 and TRBJ1-4, reads DTGVSQNPRHKITKRGQNVTFRCDPISEHNRLYWYRQTLGQGPEFLTYFQNEAQLEKSRLLSDRFSAERPKGSFSTLEIQRTEQGDSAMYLCASSLTGARANEKLFFGSGTQLSVL.

Comment on this clone: Within the sample, other DNA sequences also encode this same CDR3. V gene TRBV5-4 combines with J gene TRBJ2-3, with D perhaps matching TRBD1 or TRBD2 (5 bases each). Germline-derived CDR1 and CDR2 are SGHNT and YYREEE (reference sequence). With 2 bases removed from V and 0 bases from J, the gap between germline ends came to 10 bases. The CDR3 runs 15 residues. The DNA for the CDR3 is TGTGCCAGCAGCTTACCGGGACCTAGCACAGATACGCAGTATTTT. Residues: CASSLPGPSTDTQYF. The full variable domain, in which reference TRBV5-4 and TRBJ2-3 provide the parts outside the CDR3, is ETGVTQSPTHLIKTRGQQVTLRCSSQSGHNTVSWYQQALGQGPQFIFQYYREEENGRGNFPPRFSGLQFPNYSSELNVNALELDDSALYLCASSLPGPSTDTQYFGPGTRLTVL.

This clone was seen just once. V and J are TRBV10-3 and TRBJ1-5; D call uncertain. CDR1 and CDR2 from the germline V gene are ENHRY and SYGVKD. V was shortened by 3 bases and J by 0 bases, with 6 bases between the two germline ends. The CDR3 is 14 amino acids. The CDR3, as DNA: TGTGCCATCAGTGATGCATCTAGCAATCAGCCCCAGCATTTT. Protein product: CAISDASSNQPQHF.

The CDR3 sequence is CASSLGRREQNYEQYF. DNA of the CDR3: TGTGCCAGCAGCTTGGGTCGAAGGGAGCAAAACTACGAGCAGTACTTC. The J gene is TRBJ2-7, the V gene TRBV5-4, with D possibly TRBD2 on 5 matching bases. Germline V gives CDR1 SGHNT, CDR2 YYREEE (reference sequence). V dropped 0 bases and J dropped 3 bases, with 16 bases sitting between them. This CDR3 region has 16 residues.

J is TRBJ2-7 and V is TRBV7-2; maybe TRBD2 (5 bases). CDR1 and CDR2 from the germline V gene are SGHTA and FQGNSA. The V and J ends lost 2 bases and 3 bases respectively, with 8 bases between them. The CDR3 is made up of 13 amino acids. The CDR3 loop is CASSLREDYEQYF. The CDR3 DNA follows: TGTGCCAGCAGCTTACGGGAAGACTACGAGCAGTACTTC. Looking up the rest from reference TRBV7-2 and TRBJ2-7 gives the full variable domain: GAGVSQSPSNKVTEKGKDVELRCDPISGHTALYWYRQSLGQGLEFLIYFQGNSAPDKSGLPSDRFSAERTGGSVSTLTIQRTQQEDSAVYLCASSLREDYEQYFGPGTRLTVT.